This TCR beta chain stems from a study of cytomegalovirus exposure and HLA in healthy donors. For the study at large: Later, an analysis reported that the approximately 120 validation repertoires had used the same platform as the approximately 720 first-cohort repertoires.

Germline V gene sequence: CDR1 SGDLS, CDR2 YYNGEE. V lost 3 bases to trimming and J lost 9 bases; unmatched junction nucleotides: 5. The CDR3 sequence is 15 residues long. Clones were read by immunoSEQ multiplex PCR, and TCRdb kept only the in-frame ones, dropping some. This table holds under 400,000 clones, approximately 86% found once. Sequences were obtained from PBMCs. This sequence originates from a man younger than 45 in good health and CMV-seronegative. The chain carries TRBV9 and TRBJ1-6, with 11 bases identical to TRBD1. CDR3 in DNA: TGTGCCAGCAGCGGGACAGGGGGCTGGGGTTCACCCCTCCACTTT. Its protein product is CASSGTGGWGSPLHF.